This entry describes one T cell receptor beta chain. This specimen belongs to a study of shared clonotypes between healthy human individuals. Germline trimming cut 4 bases from V and 5 bases from J; bases unmatched to any gene: 3. This CDR3 contains 15 residues. Germline V CDR1 and CDR2: SGHNT, YENEEA. Assay used: immunoSEQ multiplex PCR; TCRdb lists only in-frame clones, some missing. Of 300,000 to 400,000 clones in the sample, about 73% are singletons; the top ten hold about 10%. This sequence joins TRBV11-3 and TRBJ2-1; 12 bases fit TRBD2. The sequence derives from a man aged 25-45 years in good health. Specimen: memory CD4+ T cells sorted from blood. The subset was: CD45RA-negative fraction. The CDR3 spells CASSSSGRADNEQFF. The CDR3 DNA reads TGTGCCAGCAGCTCTAGCGGGAGGGCCGACAATGAGCAGTTCTTC.